The 11 T cell receptor beta chains below come from one sample, sequenced in a study of cytotoxic CD8 clonotypes in ibrutinib-treated CLL. Some clones are missing from TCRdb's copy, which holds only in-frame ones; the method was immunoSEQ multiplex PCR. The sample lists around 130,000 clones, 80% to 90% occurring once. The sequences come from PBMCs, collected after 24 months of ibrutinib treatment. The source is a human donor with chronic lymphocytic leukemia.

This sequence joins TRBV10-3 and TRBJ1-5, with unresolved D. Germline-derived CDR1 and CDR2 are ENHRY and SYGVKD. The CDR3 has 16 residues. V was shortened by 0 bases and J by 0 bases, with 9 bases between the two germline ends. In DNA, the CDR3 is TGTGCCATCAGTGAGTCTAGCCAGCCTAGCAATCAGCCCCAGCATTTT. Encoded protein: CAISESSQPSNQPQHF.

This chain joins TRBV9 and TRBJ1-2; maybe TRBD1 (5 bases). Trimming cost V 0 bases and J 5 bases, with 11 bases left between them. Germline V gene sequence: CDR1 SGDLS, CDR2 YYNGEE. The CDR3 contains 14 residues. CDR3 amino acids: CASSVDGQGYGYTF. For the CDR3, the DNA is TGTGCCAGCAGCGTAGACGGGCAGGGATATGGCTACACCTTC.

The gene calls are TRBV7-7 and TRBJ1-1, with D unclear. In germline, CDR1 is SSHAT, CDR2 FNYEAQ (reference sequence). The CDR3 consists of 13 residues. The V end was cut by 1 base, the J end by 0 bases, with 3 bases between. The CDR3 region has the DNA TGTGCCAGCAGCTTAGAGGTGAACACTGAAGCTTTCTTT. It is translated as CASSLEVNTEAFF. Drawing the rest from reference TRBV7-7 and TRBJ1-1, the complete variable domain is GAGVSQSPRYKVTKRGQDVTLRCDPISSHATLYWYQQALGQGPEFLTYFNYEAQPDKSGLPSDRFSAERPEGSISTLTIQRTEQRDSAMYRCASSLEVNTEAFFGQGTRLTVV.

This clone was seen a few times. The chain joins TRBV6-5 to TRBJ1-3, with D maybe TRBD1 (6 bases). The CDR3 spans 14 residues. V was trimmed by 3 bases and J by 4 bases, leaving 10 bases between them. The germline V gene has CDR1 MNHEY and CDR2 SVGAGI. For the CDR3, the DNA is TGTGCCAGCAGTTATCAGGGGTCCGGAAACACCATATATTTT. It codes for CASSYQGSGNTIYF.

The chain uses TRBV29-1 and TRBJ1-2; TRBD1 agrees at 8 bases. CDR1 and CDR2 (germline): SQVTM, ANQGSEA. This CDR3 comprises 14 residues. J gave up 7 bases and V 7 bases, and 14 bases lay outside the gene matches. As DNA, the CDR3 is TGCAGCGGCAATCAGCCAGGGGGCTGGGGTGGCTACACCTTC. Its translation: CSGNQPGGWGGYTF.

This chain connects TRBV2 to TRBJ2-1; 8 bases agree with TRBD2. V lost 3 bases and J lost 0; bases outside the gene matches: 10. CDR3 length equals 18 residues. Germline V lookup: CDR1 SNHLY, CDR2 FYNNEI. The CDR3 region is CASSDPGLVLGSYNEQFF. Written as DNA, the CDR3 is TGTGCCAGCAGTGATCCGGGACTAGTTTTAGGCTCCTACAATGAGCAGTTCTTC.

This chain links TRBV7-2 with TRBJ1-2; D remains ambiguous. Looked up from germline, CDR1 is SGHTA and CDR2 is FQGNSA. The CDR3 consists of 15 residues. V dropped 5 bases and J dropped 2 bases, with 15 bases sitting between them. The CDR3 spells CASSPNGLQNYGYTF. The CDR3 region has the DNA TGTGCCAGCAGCCCAAATGGACTACAGAACTATGGCTACACCTTC. The full variable domain, rest sourced from reference TRBV7-2 and TRBJ1-2, is GAGVSQSPSNKVTEKGKDVELRCDPISGHTALYWYRQSLGQGLEFLIYFQGNSAPDKSGLPSDRFSAERTGGSVSTLTIQRTQQEDSAVYLCASSPNGLQNYGYTFGSGTRLTVV.

V usage is TRBV9 and J usage is TRBJ2-5, with 7 nucleotides matching TRBD2. Germline trimming cut 2 bases from V and 0 bases from J; bases unmatched to any gene: 4. CDR3 length: 15 residues. Germline values: CDR1 SGDLS, CDR2 YYNGEE. CDR3 in amino acids: CASSVGGADQETQYF. The CDR3 nucleotides read TGTGCCAGCAGCGTGGGAGGGGCTGACCAAGAGACCCAGTACTTC.

This sequence joins TRBV7-9 and TRBJ2-7; no clear D gene. The CDR3 extends over 13 amino acids. The V end was cut by 4 bases, the J end by 5 bases, with 12 bases between. Germline CDR1 SEHNR, CDR2 FQNEAQ (reference sequence). The CDR3 DNA is TGTGCCAGCAGCTCTTCCAGGTTCGACGAGCAGTACTTC. Translating gives CASSSSRFDEQYF.

The chain combines TRBV7-7 with TRBJ1-4, with D maybe TRBD1 (5 bases). The V and J ends lost 5 bases and 13 bases respectively, with 14 bases between them. Germline lookup yields CDR1 SSHAT and CDR2 FNYEAQ (reference sequence). The CDR3 has 12 residues. The CDR3 sequence is CASSPPGGGLFF. CDR3 coding DNA: TGTGCCAGCAGCCCTCCGGGGGGGGGACTGTTTTTT.

The genes are TRBV5-6 and TRBJ2-1, with 7 bases aligning to TRBD2. The CDR3 spans 16 residues. Germline-derived CDR1 and CDR2 are SGHDT and YYEEEE. V was pared by 3 bases and J by 2 bases, with 8 bases of the junction left unmatched. CDR3 loop: CASSYTTSQTYNEQFF. The CDR3 DNA reads TGTGCCAGCAGCTACACGACTAGCCAAACCTACAATGAGCAGTTCTTC.